The clone carrying this T cell receptor (beta chain) has more than one count but fewer than ten. Its specificity is not known. This specimen comes from a study of STAT5B mutations in CD4+ large granular lymphocyte leukemia. Overall study: Healthy donors showed HLA-associated enrichment of the CDR3 'QG' motif.

General observations from the study: Patient CD4-sorted repertoires looked more clonal than healthy CD4+ repertoires, even without putative leukemic clones. About 24% of private leukemic clonotypes occurred rarely in other patients' non-leukemic repertoires.

The assay was run at survey level. The repertoire was sequenced with immunoSEQ multiplex PCR; TCRdb's copy has only in-frame clones and lacks some. The sample comprises 25,000 to 35,000 clones, roughly 78% of which are singletons, and 0.4% to 0.5% rests with the top ten. The CDR3 totals 15 residues. Germline CDR1 and CDR2: MNHNS and SASEGT. The V and J ends lost 3 bases and 9 bases respectively, with 15 bases between them. Sequencing was performed on CD4+ T cells from blood buffy coats. The receptor comes from a human donor in good health. The chain joins TRBV6-1 to TRBJ1-6; D may be TRBD1 (5 bases). CDR3 sequence: CASSDTGTSISPLHF. Written as DNA, the CDR3 is TGTGCCAGCAGTGACACCGGGACCTCCATTTCACCCCTCCACTTT.